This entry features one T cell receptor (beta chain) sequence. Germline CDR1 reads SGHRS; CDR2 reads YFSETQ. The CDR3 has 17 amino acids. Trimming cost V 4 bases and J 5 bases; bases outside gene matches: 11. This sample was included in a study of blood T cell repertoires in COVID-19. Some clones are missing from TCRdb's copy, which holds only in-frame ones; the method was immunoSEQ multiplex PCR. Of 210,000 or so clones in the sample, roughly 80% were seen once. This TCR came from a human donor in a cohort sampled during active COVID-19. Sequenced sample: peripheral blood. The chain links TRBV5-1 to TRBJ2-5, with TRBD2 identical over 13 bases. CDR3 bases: TGCGCCAGCAGCGGGGGACTAGCGGGATCCAGGGCGGAGACCCAGTACTTC. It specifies CASSGGLAGSRAETQYF. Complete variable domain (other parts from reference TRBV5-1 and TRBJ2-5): KAGVTQTPRYLIKTRGQQVTLSCSPISGHRSVSWYQQTPGQGLQFLFEYFSETQRNKGNFPGRFSGRQFSNSRSEMNVSTLELGDSALYLCASSGGLAGSRAETQYFGPGTRLLVL.